The clone carrying this TCR beta chain was seen ten or more times. As yet, its antigen is unknown. The read terminates 3 residues before the CDR3 end, so the remaining end is supplied by the germline J gene. The CDR3 runs 17 residues. Germline lookup yields CDR1 KGHSH and CDR2 LQKENI. V lost 3 bases and J lost 2; bases outside the gene matches: 10. Assay used: immunoSEQ multiplex PCR; TCRdb lists only in-frame clones, some missing. The counts give tens of thousands of clones, none of them seen only once; approximately 4% is held by the top ten. This sample stems from a study of T cell clonality in common variable immunodeficiency. Whole-study results and caveats: Compared with controls, CVID subjects had fewer shared TCRbeta clones.

Sequenced sample: peripheral blood mononuclear cells. The rearrangement links TRBV18 to TRBJ2-3; 8 bases match TRBD2. The sequence was collected from a person aged 18 to 75 in good health. The chain's CDR3 is CASSPLRAGAVTDTQYF. Incomplete CDR3 DNA: TGTGCCAGCTCACCGCTCAGAGCGGGAGCTGTCACAGATACG.